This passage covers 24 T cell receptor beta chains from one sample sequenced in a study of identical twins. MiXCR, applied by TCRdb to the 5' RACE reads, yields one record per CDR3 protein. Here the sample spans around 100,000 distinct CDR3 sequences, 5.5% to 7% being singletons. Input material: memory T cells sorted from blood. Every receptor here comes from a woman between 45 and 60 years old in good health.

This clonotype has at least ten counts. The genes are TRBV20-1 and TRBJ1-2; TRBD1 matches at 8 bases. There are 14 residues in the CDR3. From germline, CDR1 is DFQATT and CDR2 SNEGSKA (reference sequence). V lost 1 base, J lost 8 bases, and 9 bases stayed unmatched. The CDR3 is CSARVSGTGGGYTF. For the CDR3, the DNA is TGCAGTGCTAGAGTCTCCGGGACAGGAGGCGGCTACACCTTC.

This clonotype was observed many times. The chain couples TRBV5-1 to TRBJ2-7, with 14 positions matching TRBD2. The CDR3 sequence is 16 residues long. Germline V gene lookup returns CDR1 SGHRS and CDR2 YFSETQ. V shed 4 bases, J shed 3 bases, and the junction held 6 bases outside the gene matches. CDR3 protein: CASSGGLAGDIYEQYF. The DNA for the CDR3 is TGCGCCAGCAGCGGGGGACTAGCGGGAGACATCTACGAGCAGTACTTC.

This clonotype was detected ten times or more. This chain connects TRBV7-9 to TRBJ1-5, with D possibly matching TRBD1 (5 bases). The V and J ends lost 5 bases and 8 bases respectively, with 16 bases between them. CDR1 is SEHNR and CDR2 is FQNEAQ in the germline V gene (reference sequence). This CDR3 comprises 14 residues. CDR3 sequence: CASSRGGSGKPQHF. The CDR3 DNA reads TGTGCCAGCAGCCGGGGGGGGAGCGGAAAGCCCCAGCATTTT. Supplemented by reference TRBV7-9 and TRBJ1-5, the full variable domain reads DTGVSQNPRHKITKRGQNVTFRCDPISEHNRLYWYRQTLGQGPEFLTYFQNEAQLEKSRLLSDRFSAERPKGSFSTLEIQRTEQGDSAMYLCASSRGGSGKPQHFGDGTRLSIL.

CDR3 nucleotides: TGCAGCGTTGCGGGGACTAGCGGGAGATCGTCCTACAATGAGCAGTTCTTC. It codes for CSVAGTSGRSSYNEQFF. The chain combines TRBV29-1 with TRBJ2-1; 14 nucleotides match TRBD2. V lost 4 bases, J lost 1 base, and 6 bases stayed unmatched. This CDR3 comprises 17 residues. Germline CDR1 is SQVTM and CDR2 is ANQGSEA.

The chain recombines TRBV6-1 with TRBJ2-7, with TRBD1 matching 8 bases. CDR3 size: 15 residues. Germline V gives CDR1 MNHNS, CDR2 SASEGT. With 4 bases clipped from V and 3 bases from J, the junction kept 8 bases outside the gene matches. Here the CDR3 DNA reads TGTGCCAGCAGTGCCACAGGGGGGTACGACTACGAGCAGTACTTC. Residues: CASSATGGYDYEQYF.

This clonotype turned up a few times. The CDR3 sequence is CASTFYGRSNEQFF. In DNA form, the CDR3 reads TGTGCCAGCACTTTTTACGGGAGAAGCAATGAGCAGTTCTTC. This chain joins TRBV6-2 or TRBV6-3 and TRBJ2-1, with D perhaps matching TRBD2 (6 bases). This CDR3 has 14 amino acids. Trimming stripped 7 bases from V and 6 bases from J, with 16 bases between. The V gene's germline CDR1 is MNHEY and CDR2 SVGEGT.

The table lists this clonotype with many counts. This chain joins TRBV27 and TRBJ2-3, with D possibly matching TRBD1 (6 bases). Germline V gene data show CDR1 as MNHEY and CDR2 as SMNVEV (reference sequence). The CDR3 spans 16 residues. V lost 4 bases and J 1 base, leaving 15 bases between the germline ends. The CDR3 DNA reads TGTGCCAGCAGTTATGGGGGCGCGGTTGGCACAGATACGCAGTATTTT. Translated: CASSYGGAVGTDTQYF.

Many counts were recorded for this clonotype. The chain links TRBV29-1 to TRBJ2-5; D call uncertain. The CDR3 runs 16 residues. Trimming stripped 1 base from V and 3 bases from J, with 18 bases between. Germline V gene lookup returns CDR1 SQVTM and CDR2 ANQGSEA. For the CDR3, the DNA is TGCAGCGTTGAAGGTGACCTACAGAGAGGAGAAGAGACCCAGTACTTC. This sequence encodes CSVEGDLQRGEETQYF.

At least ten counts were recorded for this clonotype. The CDR3 nucleotides are TGTGCCAGCAGTTCGACTAGCGGGGCGTCCGGGGAGCTGTTTTTT. Translated: CASSSTSGASGELFF. The gene calls are TRBV7-6 and TRBJ2-2, with 11 bases lining up with TRBD2. CDR3 length: 15 amino acids. Trimming at V came to 6 bases and at J to 6 bases, leaving 6 bases not matched to a gene. Looked up from germline, CDR1 is SGHVS and CDR2 is FNYEAQ.

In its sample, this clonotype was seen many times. The CDR3 coding sequence is TGCAGCGTTGAACAGACGTATGGCTACACCTTC. This codes for CSVEQTYGYTF. The chain uses TRBV29-1 and TRBJ1-2; D is undetermined. Trimming took 2 bases from V and 5 from J, leaving 6 bases between them. Germline V gives CDR1 SQVTM, CDR2 ANQGSEA. The length of the CDR3 is 11 residues.

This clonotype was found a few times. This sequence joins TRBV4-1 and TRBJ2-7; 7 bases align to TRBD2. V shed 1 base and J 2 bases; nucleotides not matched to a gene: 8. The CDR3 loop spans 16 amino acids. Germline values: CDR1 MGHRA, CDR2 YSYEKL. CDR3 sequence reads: CASSQVNVGGTYEQYF. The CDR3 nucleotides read TGCGCCAGCAGCCAAGTAAATGTGGGGGGGACCTACGAGCAGTACTTC.

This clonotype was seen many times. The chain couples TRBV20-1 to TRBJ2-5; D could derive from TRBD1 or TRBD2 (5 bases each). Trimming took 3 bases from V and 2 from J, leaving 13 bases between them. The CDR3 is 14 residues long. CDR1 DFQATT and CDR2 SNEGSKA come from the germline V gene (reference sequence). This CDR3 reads CSASPGTRQETQYF. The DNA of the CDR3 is TGCAGTGCTAGTCCCGGGACGCGACAAGAGACCCAGTACTTC.

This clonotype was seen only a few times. The CDR3 region has the DNA TGTGCCAGCAGCGGTGACGGGGGCAAGGGTAGCAGCACAGATACGCAGTATTTT. It encodes CASSGDGGKGSSTDTQYF. This chain joins TRBV3-1 and TRBJ2-3; perhaps D is TRBD1 or TRBD2 (6 bases each). The CDR3 is 18 residues long. Looked up from germline, CDR1 is LGHDT and CDR2 is YNNKEL (reference sequence). The V end lost 5 bases, the J end lost 0 bases, and 21 bases lay between the germline ends.

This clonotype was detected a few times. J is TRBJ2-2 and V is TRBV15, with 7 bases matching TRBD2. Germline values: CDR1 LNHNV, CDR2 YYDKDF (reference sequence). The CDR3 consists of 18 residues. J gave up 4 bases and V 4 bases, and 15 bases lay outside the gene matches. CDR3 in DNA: TGTGCCACCAGCACCCCAGTTGGACATGGGGAGGGCACCGGGGAGCTGTTTTTT. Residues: CATSTPVGHGEGTGELFF. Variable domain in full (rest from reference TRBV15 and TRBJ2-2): DAMVIQNPRYQVTQFGKPVTLSCSQTLNHNVMYWYQQKSSQAPKLLFHYYDKDFNNEADTPDNFQSRRPNTSFCFLDIRSPGLGDTAMYLCATSTPVGHGEGTGELFFGEGSRLTVL.

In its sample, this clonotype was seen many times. The CDR3 protein is CASSYSGVSGEQFF. CDR3 DNA sequence: TGTGCCAGCAGCTATAGCGGGGTTAGTGGGGAGCAGTTCTTC. The chain has TRBV11-2 and TRBJ2-1, with 8 bases matching TRBD2. The CDR3 runs 14 residues. Germline V gene lookup returns CDR1 SGHAT and CDR2 FQNNGV. Germline trimming cut 4 bases from V and 10 bases from J; bases unmatched to any gene: 9.

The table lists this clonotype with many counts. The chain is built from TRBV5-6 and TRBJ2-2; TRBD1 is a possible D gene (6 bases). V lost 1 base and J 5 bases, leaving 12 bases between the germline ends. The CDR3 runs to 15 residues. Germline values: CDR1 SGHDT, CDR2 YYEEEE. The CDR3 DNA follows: TGTGCCAGCAGCTTGTATCCAGGGACAACCGGGGAGCTGTTTTTT. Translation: CASSLYPGTTGELFF.

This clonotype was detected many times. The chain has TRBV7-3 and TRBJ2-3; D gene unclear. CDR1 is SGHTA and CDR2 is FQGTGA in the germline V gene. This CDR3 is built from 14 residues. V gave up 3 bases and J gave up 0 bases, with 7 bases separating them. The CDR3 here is CASSFRGSTDTQYF. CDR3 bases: TGTGCCAGCAGCTTTCGTGGGAGCACAGATACGCAGTATTTT.

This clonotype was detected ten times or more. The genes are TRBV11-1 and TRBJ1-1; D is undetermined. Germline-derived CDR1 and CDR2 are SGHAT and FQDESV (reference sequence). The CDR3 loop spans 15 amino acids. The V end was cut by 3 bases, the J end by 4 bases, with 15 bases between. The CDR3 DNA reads TGTGCCAGCAGCTTCGGCGGGTCTGGGAGCACTGAAGCTTTCTTT. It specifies CASSFGGSGSTEAFF.

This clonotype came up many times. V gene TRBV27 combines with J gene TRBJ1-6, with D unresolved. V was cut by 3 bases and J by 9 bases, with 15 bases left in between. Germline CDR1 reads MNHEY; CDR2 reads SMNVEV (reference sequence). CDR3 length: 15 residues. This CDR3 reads CASSFSGRAFSPLHF. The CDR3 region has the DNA TGTGCCAGCAGTTTTTCCGGGAGGGCTTTTTCACCCCTCCACTTT.

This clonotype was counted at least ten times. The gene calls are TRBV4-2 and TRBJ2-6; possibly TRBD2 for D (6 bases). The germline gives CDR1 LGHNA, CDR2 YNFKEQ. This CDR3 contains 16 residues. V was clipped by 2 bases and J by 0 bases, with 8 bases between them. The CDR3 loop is CASSQTTSSGANVLTF. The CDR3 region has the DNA TGTGCCAGCAGCCAAACGACTAGCTCTGGGGCCAACGTCCTGACTTTC.

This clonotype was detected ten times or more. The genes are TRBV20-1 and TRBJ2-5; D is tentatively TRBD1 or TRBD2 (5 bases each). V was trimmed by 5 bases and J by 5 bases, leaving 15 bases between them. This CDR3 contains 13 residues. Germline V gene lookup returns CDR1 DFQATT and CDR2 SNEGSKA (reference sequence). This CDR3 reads CSAGDSGRETQYF. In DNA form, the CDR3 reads TGCAGTGCTGGTGACAGCGGCAGGGAGACCCAGTACTTC.

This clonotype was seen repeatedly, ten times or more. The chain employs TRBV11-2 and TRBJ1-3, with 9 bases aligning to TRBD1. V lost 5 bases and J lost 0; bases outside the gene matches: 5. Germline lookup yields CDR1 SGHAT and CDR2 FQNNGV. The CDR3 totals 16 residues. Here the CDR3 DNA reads TGTGCCAGCAGCGGGACAGGGTCACTCTCTGGAAACACCATATATTTT. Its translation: CASSGTGSLSGNTIYF. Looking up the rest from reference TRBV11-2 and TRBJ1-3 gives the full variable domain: EAGVAQSPRYKIIEKRQSVAFWCNPISGHATLYWYQQILGQGPKLLIQFQNNGVVDDSQLPKDRFSAERLKGVDSTLKIQPAKLEDSAVYLCASSGTGSLSGNTIYFGEGSWLTVV.

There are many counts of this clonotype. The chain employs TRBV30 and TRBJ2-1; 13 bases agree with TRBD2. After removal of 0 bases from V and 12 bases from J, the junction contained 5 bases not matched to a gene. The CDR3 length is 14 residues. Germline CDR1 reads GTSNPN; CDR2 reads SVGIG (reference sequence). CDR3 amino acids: CAWSVGLAGEAQFF. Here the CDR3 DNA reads TGTGCCTGGAGTGTCGGACTAGCGGGAGAGGCGCAGTTCTTC. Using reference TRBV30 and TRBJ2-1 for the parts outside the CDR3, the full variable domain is SQTIHQWPATLVQPVGSPLSLECTVEGTSNPNLYWYRQAAGRGLQLLFYSVGIGQISSEVPQNLSASRPQDRQFILSSKKLLLSDSGFYLCAWSVGLAGEAQFFGPGTRLTVL.

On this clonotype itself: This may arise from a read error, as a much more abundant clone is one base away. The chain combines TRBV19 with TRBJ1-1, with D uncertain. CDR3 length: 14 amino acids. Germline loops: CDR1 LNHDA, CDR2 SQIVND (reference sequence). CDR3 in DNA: TGTGACAGTTCTAACGGGAGAATGAACACTGAAGCTTTCTTT. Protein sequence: CDSSNGRMNTEAFF. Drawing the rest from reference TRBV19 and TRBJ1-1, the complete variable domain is DGGITQSPKYLFRKEGQNVTLSCEQNLNHDAMYWYRQDPGQGLRLIYYSQIVNDFQKGDIAEGYSVSREKKESFPLTVTSAQKNPTAFYLCDSSNGRMNTEAFFGQGTRLTVV.